This T cell receptor (beta chain) came from a study of blood T cell repertoires in COVID-19. Germline CDR1 MNHEY, CDR2 SVGEGT. This CDR3 contains 16 residues. V lost 6 bases and J lost 7, with 25 bases in between. TCRdb's copy holds only in-frame clones and misses some; the assay was immunoSEQ multiplex PCR. Here the sample spans about 250,000 clones, 80% to 85% being singletons. The chain is built from TRBV6-2 or TRBV6-3 and TRBJ2-7; D is perhaps TRBD2 (6 bases). The sequence was collected from a man aged 45-65 years with active or convalescent COVID-19. Sequencing input: peripheral blood. The CDR3 DNA reads as TGTGCCAGCAGCCGAACTCGGGGGTCCGATCCGGGGGAGCAGTACTTC. Its translation is CASSRTRGSDPGEQYF.